Here is one T cell receptor beta chain with its context. This specimen comes from a study of CD8 T cells in Susac syndrome. Germline CDR1 SGHNT, CDR2 YYREEE (reference sequence). V was trimmed by 2 bases and J by 0 bases, leaving 11 bases between them. The CDR3 is made up of 15 amino acids. Random hexamers served to reverse transcribe roughly 0.5 to 1 ug RNA. TCRdb used MiXCR to reprocess the immunoSEQ multiplex PCR reads, holding one entry per CDR3 protein. The sample contains 400,000 to 550,000 distinct CDR3 sequences, approximately 85% of which appear only once. The sample comprised CD8+ T cells from PBMCs. The sequence was obtained from a human donor with multiple sclerosis. This rearrangement joins TRBV5-4 to TRBJ1-1; weak D call: TRBD1 (6 bases). The CDR3 is CASSLRTEMNTEAFF. The CDR3 DNA follows: TGTGCCAGCAGCTTACGGACAGAGATGAACACTGAAGCTTTCTTT. Variable domain in full (rest from reference TRBV5-4 and TRBJ1-1): ETGVTQSPTHLIKTRGQQVTLRCSSQSGHNTVSWYQQALGQGPQFIFQYYREEENGRGNFPPRFSGLQFPNYSSELNVNALELDDSALYLCASSLRTEMNTEAFFGQGTRLTVV.